The next 2 T cell receptor beta chains were all read from a single sample in a study of CD8 T cells in Susac syndrome. An amount of RNA that ranged from roughly 0.5 to 1 ug was reverse transcribed with random hexamers. TCRdb re-analysed the immunoSEQ multiplex PCR reads in MiXCR, keeping a single row per CDR3 protein. The sample includes some 110,000 distinct CDR3 sequences, 85% to 95% of them seen just once. Sequenced sample: CD4+ T cells from PBMCs. Receptors were obtained from a human donor with multiple sclerosis.

The chain couples TRBV10-3 to TRBJ1-1; D gene uncertain. With 3 bases removed from V and 5 bases from J, the gap between germline ends came to 16 bases. The CDR3 consists of 15 residues. Germline CDR1 ENHRY, CDR2 SYGVKD. The CDR3 protein is CAISDAAHGSTEAFF. DNA of the CDR3: TGTGCCATCAGTGACGCGGCCCACGGCTCTACTGAAGCTTTCTTT.

V usage is TRBV12-3 or TRBV12-4 and J usage is TRBJ1-5, with a tentative D call TRBD1 (5 bases). This CDR3 is 14 amino acids long. V was trimmed by 6 bases and J by 2 bases, leaving 11 bases between them. Written as DNA, the CDR3 is TGTGCCAGCAGCCCGACAGTTGGCAATCAGCCCCAGCATTTT. Amino acids: CASSPTVGNQPQHF.